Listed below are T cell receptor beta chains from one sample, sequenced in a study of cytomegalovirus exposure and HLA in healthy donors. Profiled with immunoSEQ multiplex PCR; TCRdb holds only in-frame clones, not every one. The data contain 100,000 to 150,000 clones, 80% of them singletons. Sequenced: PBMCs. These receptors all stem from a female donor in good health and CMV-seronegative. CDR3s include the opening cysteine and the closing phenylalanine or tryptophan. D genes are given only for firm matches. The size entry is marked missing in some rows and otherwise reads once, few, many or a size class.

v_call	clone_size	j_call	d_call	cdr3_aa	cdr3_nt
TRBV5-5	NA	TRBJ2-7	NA	CASSLVVGTTYEQYF	TGTGCCAGCAGCTTGGTCGTCGGAACTACCTACGAGCAGTACTTC
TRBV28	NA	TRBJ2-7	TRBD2	CASSLRLAGGGEQYF	TGTGCCAGCAGTTTAAGGCTAGCGGGGGGAGGGGAGCAGTACTTC
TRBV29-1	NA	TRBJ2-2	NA	CSVVRRATGELFF	TGCAGCGTTGTAAGGAGGGCCACCGGGGAGCTGTTTTTT
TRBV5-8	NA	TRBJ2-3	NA	CASSFGRASTDTQYF	TGTGCCAGCAGCTTTGGGCGTGCCTCCACAGATACGCAGTATTTT
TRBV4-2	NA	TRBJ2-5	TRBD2	CASSRSAGGQETQYF	TGTGCCAGCAGCCGGAGTGCGGGGGGCCAAGAGACCCAGTACTTC
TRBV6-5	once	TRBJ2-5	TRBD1	CASSYYRGPFQETQYF	TGTGCCAGCAGTTACTACAGGGGGCCCTTTCAAGAGACCCAGTACTTC
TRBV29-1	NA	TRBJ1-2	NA	CSGRANYGYTF	TGCAGCGGTCGAGCTAACTATGGCTACACCTTC
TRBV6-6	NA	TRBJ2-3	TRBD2	CASRGVTDTQYF	TGTGCCAGCCGGGGGGTCACAGATACGCAGTATTTT
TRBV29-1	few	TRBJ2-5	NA	CSVEDLSEYGVGETQYF	TGCAGCGTTGAAGATCTATCTGAATACGGGGTTGGAGAGACCCAGTACTTC
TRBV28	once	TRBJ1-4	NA	CASSLYGVRGLLNEKLFF	TGTGCCAGCAGTTTATACGGCGTCCGCGGACTTCTTAATGAAAAACTGTTTTTT
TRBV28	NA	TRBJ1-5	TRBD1	CASSFPGGSNQPQHF	TGTGCCAGCAGTTTCCCAGGGGGGAGCAATCAGCCCCAGCATTTT
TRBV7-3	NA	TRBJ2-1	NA	CASSLARRGYNEQFF	TGTGCCAGCAGCTTAGCTAGAAGAGGCTACAATGAGCAGTTCTTC
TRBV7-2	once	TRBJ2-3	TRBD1	CASSSRTGTTDTQYF	TGTGCCAGCAGCTCCCGGACAGGGACCACAGATACGCAGTATTTT
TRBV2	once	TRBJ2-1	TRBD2	CASSELAAVNEQFF	TGTGCCAGCAGTGAGCTAGCGGCCGTGAATGAGCAGTTCTTC
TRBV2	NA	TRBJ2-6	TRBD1	CASSLRDRVSSGANVLTF	TGTGCCAGCAGCCTTAGGGACAGGGTATCGTCCGGGGCCAACGTCCTGACTTTC
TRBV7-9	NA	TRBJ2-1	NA	CASTTWPVDEQFF	TGTGCCAGCACCACCTGGCCCGTCGATGAGCAGTTCTTC
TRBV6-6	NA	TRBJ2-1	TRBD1	CASSGTGVSYNEQFF	TGTGCCAGCAGCGGGACAGGGGTATCCTACAATGAGCAGTTCTTC
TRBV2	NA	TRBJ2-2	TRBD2	CASSRGGRFANTGELFF	TGTGCCAGCAGCCGGGGAGGGCGATTTGCGAACACCGGGGAGCTGTTTTTT
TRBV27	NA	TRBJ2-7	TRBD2	CASSASGSSYEQYF	TGTGCCAGCTCTGCTAGCGGAAGCTCCTACGAGCAGTACTTC
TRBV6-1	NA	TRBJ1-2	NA	CASSEGGEGEREDGYTF	TGTGCCAGCAGTGAAGGGGGAGAAGGCGAGCGGGAAGATGGCTACACCTTC
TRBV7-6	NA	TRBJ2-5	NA	CASSLMPPGIRGSKETQYF	TGTGCCAGCAGCTTAATGCCTCCCGGGATTCGGGGTAGTAAAGAGACCCAGTACTTC
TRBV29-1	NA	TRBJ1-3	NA	CSVVANSGNTIYF	TGCAGCGTTGTGGCCAACTCTGGAAACACCATATATTTT
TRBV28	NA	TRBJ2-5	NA	CASKTAFQETQYF	TGTGCCAGCAAAACAGCTTTCCAAGAGACCCAGTACTTC
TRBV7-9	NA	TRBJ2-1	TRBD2	CASSRTSGRDYNEQFF	TGTGCCAGCAGCCGGACTAGCGGGAGGGACTACAATGAGCAGTTCTTC
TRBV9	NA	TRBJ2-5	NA	CASSEGLGVTETQYF	TGTGCCAGCAGCGAGGGACTGGGGGTCACAGAGACCCAGTACTTC
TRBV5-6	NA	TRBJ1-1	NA	CASTSRQVIPSTEAFF	TGTGCCAGCACCTCTCGACAGGTCATCCCGAGCACTGAAGCTTTCTTT